This TCR beta chain was identified during a study of cytomegalovirus exposure and HLA in healthy donors. Study-wide points: It emerged from a later analysis that several of the most significant clusters appeared to be linked to common viral pathogens.

Germline lookup yields CDR1 SGHRS and CDR2 YFSETQ. The CDR3 contains 15 residues. Trimming at V came to 3 bases and at J to 3 bases, leaving 4 bases not matched to a gene. Concerning this clone itself: No antigen is known for it.

The PCR had 60 Vbeta and 13 Jbeta primers. The protocol was immunoSEQ multiplex PCR, while the TCRdb copy is restricted to in-frame clones and leaves out a portion. The sample has some 110,000 clones, 70% to 80% seen once. Donors showed nominal health when sampled, although they likely had unrecorded immune exposures. This TCR was recovered from a woman younger than 35 in good health and CMV-seropositive. The rearrangement links TRBV5-1 to TRBJ1-3; 9 bases fit TRBD1. The sample was PBMCs. CDR3 in amino acids: CASSSQGAGGNTIYF. The CDR3 nucleotides are TGCGCCAGCAGCTCACAGGGGGCGGGTGGAAACACCATATATTTT.